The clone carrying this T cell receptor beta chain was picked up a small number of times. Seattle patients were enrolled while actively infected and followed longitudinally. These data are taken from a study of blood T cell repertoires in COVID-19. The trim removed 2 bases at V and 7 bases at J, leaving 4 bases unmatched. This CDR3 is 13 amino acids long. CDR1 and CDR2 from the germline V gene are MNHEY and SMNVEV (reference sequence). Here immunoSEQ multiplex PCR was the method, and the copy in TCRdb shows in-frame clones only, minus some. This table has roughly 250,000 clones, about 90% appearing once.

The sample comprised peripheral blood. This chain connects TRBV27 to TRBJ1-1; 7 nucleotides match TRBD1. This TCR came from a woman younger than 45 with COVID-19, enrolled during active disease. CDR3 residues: CASSLGTANEAFF. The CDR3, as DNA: TGTGCCAGCAGTTTAGGGACAGCAAATGAAGCTTTCTTT.